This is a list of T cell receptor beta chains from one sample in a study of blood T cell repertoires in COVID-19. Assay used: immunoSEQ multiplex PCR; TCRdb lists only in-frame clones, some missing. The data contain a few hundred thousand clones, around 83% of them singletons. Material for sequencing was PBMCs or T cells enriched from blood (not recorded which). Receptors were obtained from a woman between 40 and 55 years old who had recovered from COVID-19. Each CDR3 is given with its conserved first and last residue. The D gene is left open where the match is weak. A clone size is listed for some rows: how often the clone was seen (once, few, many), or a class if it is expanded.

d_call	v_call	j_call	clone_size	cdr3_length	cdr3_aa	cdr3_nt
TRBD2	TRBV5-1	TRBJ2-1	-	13	CASRLAGVPEQFF	TGCGCCAGCAGACTAGCGGGAGTGCCTGAGCAGTTCTTC
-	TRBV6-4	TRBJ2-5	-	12	CASSDPRGTQYF	TGTGCCAGCAGTGACCCTCGGGGGACCCAGTACTTC
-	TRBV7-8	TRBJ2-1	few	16	CASSYRLVRSYNEQFF	TGTGCCAGCAGCTACCGACTAGTTCGTTCCTACAATGAGCAGTTCTTC
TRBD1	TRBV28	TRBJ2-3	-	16	CASSTTGALNTDTQYF	TGTGCCAGCAGTACAACAGGGGCTCTAAACACAGATACGCAGTATTTT
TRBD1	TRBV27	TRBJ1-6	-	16	CASRAPSTGEVSPLHF	TGTGCCAGCAGGGCTCCCTCGACAGGGGAGGTTTCACCCCTCCACTTT
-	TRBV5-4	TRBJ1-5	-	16	CASSLRGGSGNQPQHF	TGTGCCAGCAGCTTGCGGGGGGGATCTGGCAATCAGCCCCAGCATTTT
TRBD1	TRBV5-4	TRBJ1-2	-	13	CASSGDRGHGYTF	TGTGCCAGCAGCGGTGACAGGGGGCATGGCTACACCTTC
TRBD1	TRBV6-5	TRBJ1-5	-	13	CASSRGTGQPQHF	TGTGCCAGCAGCCGAGGGACAGGACAGCCCCAGCATTTT
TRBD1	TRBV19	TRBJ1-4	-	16	CASRTGGTATNEKLFF	TGTGCCAGTAGGACAGGGGGAACCGCAACTAATGAAAAACTGTTTTTT
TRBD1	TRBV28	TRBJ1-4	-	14	CASRAGTGSEKLFF	TGTGCCAGCAGAGCCGGGACAGGGAGTGAAAAACTGTTTTTT
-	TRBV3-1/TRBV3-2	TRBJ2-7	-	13	CASSQDTQREQYF	TGTGCCAGCAGCCAAGATACTCAGCGGGAGCAGTACTTC
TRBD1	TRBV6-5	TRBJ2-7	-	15	CASSRATGHQNEQYF	TGTGCCAGCAGCCGCGCGACAGGGCATCAAAACGAGCAGTACTTC
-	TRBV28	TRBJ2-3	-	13	CASSSPQKDTQYF	TGTGCCAGCAGTTCCCCCCAGAAAGATACGCAGTATTTT
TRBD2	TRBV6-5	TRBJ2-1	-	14	CASSYAGGTDEQFF	TGTGCCAGCAGTTATGCGGGAGGGACTGATGAGCAGTTCTTC
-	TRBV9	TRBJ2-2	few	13	CASSVTLTGELFF	TGTGCCAGCAGCGTTACATTGACCGGGGAGCTGTTTTTT
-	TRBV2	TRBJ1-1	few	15	CASRSRGGLGTEAFF	TGTGCCAGCAGGTCCCGGGGGGGGTTAGGCACTGAAGCTTTCTTT
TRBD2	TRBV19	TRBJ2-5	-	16	CASSMILAGGQETQYF	TGTGCCAGTAGTATGATATTAGCGGGAGGCCAAGAGACCCAGTACTTC
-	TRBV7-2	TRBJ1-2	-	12	CASSPVLIGYTF	TGTGCCAGCAGCCCAGTTTTGATCGGCTACACCTTC
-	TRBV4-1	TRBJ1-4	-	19	CASSQEVRGMGGLNEKLFF	TGCGCCAGCAGCCAAGAGGTCCGGGGAATGGGGGGGCTGAATGAAAAACTGTTTTTT
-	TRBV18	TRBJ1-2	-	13	CASSPLTDYGYTF	TGTGCCAGCTCACCACTGACAGACTATGGCTACACCTTC
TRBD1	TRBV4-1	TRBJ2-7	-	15	CASSQEDREVSEQYF	TGCGCCAGCAGCCAAGAAGACAGGGAAGTGAGCGAGCAGTACTTC
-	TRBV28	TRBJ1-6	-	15	CASSPGGSYNSPLHF	TGTGCCAGCAGCCCGGGGGGCTCCTATAATTCACCCCTCCACTTT
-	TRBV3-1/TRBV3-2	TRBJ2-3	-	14	CASSQSTSTDTQYF	TGTGCCAGCAGCCAATCTACCAGCACAGATACGCAGTATTTT